Shown below are 31 T cell receptor beta chains from a single sample sequenced in a study of long-term antiretroviral therapy in people with HIV. Sequencing relied on immunoSEQ assay v3.0, run at survey level. Clones were read by immunoSEQ multiplex PCR, and TCRdb kept only the in-frame ones, dropping some. The profile shows more than 25,000 clones, almost 80% of them singletons. Material: unsorted PBMCs, obtained 2.1 years after starting antiretroviral therapy. The receptor source for this set is a man between 25 and 39 years old with HIV.

The V gene is TRBV6-1, the J gene TRBJ1-2; the D is unclear. The CDR3 consists of 11 residues. V was clipped by 6 bases and J by 0 bases, with 2 bases between them. Germline V gives CDR1 MNHNS, CDR2 SASEGT. The CDR3 region has the DNA TGTGCCAGCAGAACTAACTATGGCTACACCTTC. This gives the protein CASRTNYGYTF.

This clone showed up just once. The chain is built from TRBV9 and TRBJ2-1; TRBD1 matches 9 bases. The CDR3 covers 14 residues. The V segment lost 3 bases and the J segment 4 bases; nucleotides outside the gene matches: 2. CDR1 and CDR2 from the germline V gene are SGDLS and YYNGEE. CDR3 coding DNA: TGTGCCAGCAGCGAGACAGGGGGGTACAATGAGCAGTTCTTC. Residues: CASSETGGYNEQFF.

This clone showed up just a few times. This rearrangement joins TRBV5-1 to TRBJ1-2; D is perhaps TRBD1 (5 bases). Per germline, CDR1 SGHRS and CDR2 YFSETQ. CDR3 size: 16 residues. The V end lost 1 base, the J end lost 0 bases, and 13 bases lay between the germline ends. CDR3 protein: CASSLFPGGTNYGYTF. CDR3 in DNA: TGCGCCAGCAGCTTGTTTCCTGGGGGAACTAACTATGGCTACACCTTC.

The chain links TRBV11-1 to TRBJ2-7; D not certain. Trimming left V 1 base short and J 1 base short, with 11 bases between. CDR1 and CDR2 (germline): SGHAT, FQDESV (reference sequence). This CDR3 contains 15 residues. The CDR3: CASSLEESDSYEQYF. The CDR3 DNA sequence: TGTGCCAGCAGCTTAGAGGAAAGTGATTCCTACGAGCAGTACTTC.

The V call is TRBV7-4, the J call TRBJ2-5, with a tentative D call TRBD1 (6 bases). This CDR3 region has 15 residues. Germline loops: CDR1 SGHVT, CDR2 SQSDAQ. Trimming stripped 6 bases from V and 1 base from J, with 15 bases between. CDR3 DNA sequence: TGTGCCAGCAGTTCTTGGGGACACCCCCAAGAGACCCAGTACTTC. The encoded protein is CASSSWGHPQETQYF.

This sequence joins TRBV5-1 and TRBJ1-5; TRBD1 agrees at 9 bases. CDR3 size: 15 residues. CDR1 SGHRS and CDR2 YFSETQ come from the germline V gene. The V and J ends lost 0 bases and 4 bases, in that order; junction bases with no gene match: 2. The CDR3 nucleotides are TGCGCCAGCAGCTTGGGGGACAGGGTAAATCAGCCCCAGCATTTT. Its protein product is CASSLGDRVNQPQHF.

The genes are TRBV6-5 and TRBJ2-3; D gene unclear. This CDR3 has 15 residues. Trimming stripped 2 bases from V and 4 bases from J, with 13 bases between. The germline gives CDR1 MNHEY, CDR2 SVGAGI. The CDR3 protein is CASSYQIQSADTQYF. CDR3 sequence (DNA): TGTGCCAGCAGTTACCAGATTCAGTCTGCAGATACGCAGTATTTT.

This clone was seen a few times. The chain carries TRBV14 and TRBJ2-7, with a tentative D call TRBD2 (5 bases). Germline-derived CDR1 and CDR2 are SGHDN and FVKESK. This CDR3 comprises 14 residues. The V and J ends lost 5 bases and 9 bases respectively, with 20 bases between them. CDR3 region: CASSVLQARAPQYF. CDR3 nucleotide sequence: TGTGCCAGCAGCGTACTCCAGGCGAGGGCTCCGCAGTACTTC.

The rearrangement uses TRBV6-6 and TRBJ2-2, with 8 bases matching TRBD1. Germline V gene data show CDR1 as MNHNY and CDR2 as SVGAGI (reference sequence). The CDR3 contains 15 residues. V lost 2 bases, J lost 7 bases, and 6 bases stayed unmatched. The CDR3 bases are TGTGCCAGCAGTTACAGCCAGGGGGCAAGCGGGGAGCTGTTTTTT. Its translation is CASSYSQGASGELFF.

This clone was recorded a few times. This rearrangement joins TRBV30 to TRBJ1-6; D ambiguous. Germline values: CDR1 GTSNPN, CDR2 SVGIG (reference sequence). V lost 2 bases to trimming and J lost 3 bases, with 8 bases between them. The CDR3 is 14 residues long. The CDR3 sequence is CAWSTTLYNSPLHF. CDR3 sequence (DNA): TGTGCCTGGAGTACTACTCTCTATAATTCACCCCTCCACTTT. The full variable domain, completed using reference TRBV30 and TRBJ1-6, is SQTIHQWPATLVQPVGSPLSLECTVEGTSNPNLYWYRQAAGRGLQLLFYSVGIGQISSEVPQNLSASRPQDRQFILSSKKLLLSDSGFYLCAWSTTLYNSPLHFGNGTRLTVT.

This chain joins TRBV19 and TRBJ2-5; 7 bases are shared with TRBD1. This CDR3 has 13 amino acids. In germline, CDR1 is LNHDA, CDR2 SQIVND (reference sequence). Trimming cost V 6 bases and J 1 base; bases outside gene matches: 2. CDR3 coding DNA: TGTGCCAGTAGGAGGACAGGCCAAGAGACCCAGTACTTC. Protein product: CASRRTGQETQYF. Full variable domain (outside the CDR3, taken from reference TRBV19 and TRBJ2-5): DGGITQSPKYLFRKEGQNVTLSCEQNLNHDAMYWYRQDPGQGLRLIYYSQIVNDFQKGDIAEGYSVSREKKESFPLTVTSAQKNPTAFYLCASRRTGQETQYFGPGTRLLVL.

The chain has TRBV9 and TRBJ1-5; TRBD1 agrees at 10 bases. Looked up from germline, CDR1 is SGDLS and CDR2 is YYNGEE. The CDR3 extends over 14 amino acids. The J segment lost 7 bases and the V segment lost 3 bases, leaving 4 bases of the junction unmatched. The CDR3, as DNA: TGTGCCAGCAGCGGAGGGACAGGGGTCCAGCCCCAGCATTTT. Translation gives CASSGGTGVQPQHF.

CDR3 residues: CASSSQGIRLGYTF. The CDR3 DNA reads TGTGCCAGCAGTTCACAGGGGATAAGATTGGGCTACACCTTC. This chain uses TRBV28 with TRBJ1-2, with 7 bases that match TRBD1. The V gene end was trimmed by 4 bases and the J gene end by 8 bases; junction bases not matched to a gene: 10. The CDR3 runs to 14 residues. Germline V gene data show CDR1 as MDHEN and CDR2 as SYDVKM.

In DNA, the CDR3 is TGTGCCAGCAGCGCCGGCGGACTAGCGGGAGTCGAGACCCAGTACTTC. As protein: CASSAGGLAGVETQYF. The J gene is TRBJ2-5, the V gene TRBV9; TRBD2 matches at 13 bases. This CDR3 comprises 16 residues. Germline V gives CDR1 SGDLS, CDR2 YYNGEE. The ends lost 3 bases at V and 5 bases at J; junction bases unmatched: 7.

The chain is built from TRBV7-6 and TRBJ1-4; no firm D call. V was shortened by 4 bases and J by 7 bases, with 13 bases between the two germline ends. This CDR3 comprises 14 residues. From germline, CDR1 is SGHVS and CDR2 FNYEAQ. The CDR3: CASSSPARPEKLFF. Written as DNA, the CDR3 is TGTGCCAGCAGCTCCCCTGCCCGCCCTGAAAAACTGTTTTTT.

The CDR3 nucleotides are TGTGCCAGCAGTTCCTCGGGGCACAGTGAGCAGTTCTTC. This encodes CASSSSGHSEQFF. The rearrangement joins TRBV6-5 to TRBJ2-1; either TRBD1 or TRBD2 may supply D (5 bases each). The V end was cut by 4 bases, the J end by 9 bases, with 13 bases between. The CDR3 runs to 13 residues. CDR1 is MNHEY, CDR2 SVGAGI, per germline.

The chain is built from TRBV18 and TRBJ2-6, with a tentative D call TRBD1 (6 bases). This CDR3 comprises 15 residues. Germline V CDR1 and CDR2: KGHSH, LQKENI. Trimming took off 3 bases at V and 2 bases at J, with 8 bases between the two ends. The CDR3 is CASSPQGTGANVLTF. For the CDR3, the DNA is TGTGCCAGCTCACCTCAGGGGACTGGGGCCAACGTCCTGACTTTC.

The CDR3 loop is CASSFSGPSYNEQFF. The DNA of the CDR3 is TGTGCCAGCAGCTTTAGCGGGCCATCCTACAATGAGCAGTTCTTC. The rearrangement links TRBV7-2 to TRBJ2-1, with 7 positions matching TRBD2. Germline V CDR1 and CDR2: SGHTA, FQGNSA. J lost 1 base, V lost 3 bases, and 3 bases had no gene match. This CDR3 spans 15 amino acids.

This sequence joins TRBV10-3 and TRBJ2-2; 10 nucleotides match TRBD2. Germline V CDR1 and CDR2: ENHRY, SYGVKD. V lost 3 bases and J lost 0; bases outside the gene matches: 7. The CDR3 has 18 amino acids. As DNA, the CDR3 is TGTGCCATCAGTGAACGGCTAGCGGGGGCCTCGAACACCGGGGAGCTGTTTTTT. This translates into CAISERLAGASNTGELFF.

The rearrangement uses TRBV19 and TRBJ2-5, with D possibly TRBD1 on 6 matching bases. Trimming cost V 3 bases and J 4 bases, with 18 bases left between them. This CDR3 has 16 residues. Germline lookup yields CDR1 LNHDA and CDR2 SQIVND (reference sequence). DNA for the CDR3: TGTGCCAGTAGTATGTGGTTTGAAGGGGGTAGAGAGACCCAGTACTTC. Translation: CASSMWFEGGRETQYF.

This clone was detected only once. The chain has TRBV6-5 and TRBJ2-7, with TRBD1 matching over 9 bases. CDR1 is MNHEY, CDR2 SVGAGI, per germline. Trimming removed 5 bases from V and 0 bases from J; junction bases left unmatched: 5. The CDR3 is 15 residues long. The DNA for the CDR3 is TGTGCCAGCAGTCCAACAGGGGGCCCCTCCTACGAGCAGTACTTC. Amino acid sequence: CASSPTGGPSYEQYF.

The rearrangement joins TRBV6-4 to TRBJ2-2, with 7 bases lining up with TRBD1. Trimming took 2 bases from V and 3 from J; bases not matched to a gene: 0. CDR1 is MRHNA, CDR2 SNTAGT, per germline. The CDR3 contains 14 residues. The CDR3 sequence: CASSDGQDTGELFF. Written as DNA, the CDR3 is TGTGCCAGCAGTGACGGACAGGACACCGGGGAGCTGTTTTTT.

The V and J genes are TRBV6-1 and TRBJ1-1; TRBD1 matches at 10 bases. Trimming took 4 bases from V and 4 from J; bases not matched to a gene: 9. Per the germline V gene, CDR1 is MNHNS and CDR2 is SASEGT. CDR3 length: 16 residues. CDR3 sequence: CASSAGTGVVGTEAFF. DNA for the CDR3: TGTGCCAGCAGTGCCGGGACAGGGGTGGTTGGCACTGAAGCTTTCTTT.

The rearrangement links TRBV13 to TRBJ2-7; 9 positions agree with TRBD1. This CDR3 has 15 residues. With 3 bases clipped from V and 6 bases from J, the junction kept 9 bases outside the gene matches. Germline V gives CDR1 PRHDT, CDR2 FYEKMQ (reference sequence). The CDR3 bases are TGTGCCAGCAGCTTGCCCGGGACAGGGATTCGCGAGCAGTACTTC. Protein product: CASSLPGTGIREQYF.

This clone came up a few times. J is TRBJ2-7 and V is TRBV18; TRBD1 matches at 12 bases. In germline, CDR1 is KGHSH, CDR2 LQKENI. V dropped 4 bases and J dropped 4; count of bases not matched to a gene: 2. The CDR3 has 14 residues. This CDR3 reads CASSRDRGPYEQYF. The CDR3 bases are TGTGCCAGCTCACGGGACAGGGGGCCTTACGAGCAGTACTTC.

The genes are TRBV5-4 and TRBJ2-4; D may be TRBD1 (6 bases). Trimming pared 0 bases from V and 5 bases from J, leaving 15 bases between. The CDR3 consists of 16 residues. Germline loops: CDR1 SGHNT, CDR2 YYREEE (reference sequence). CDR3 in amino acids: CASSLAENTGQNIQYF. Here the CDR3 DNA reads TGTGCCAGCAGCTTGGCCGAAAATACAGGGCAAAACATTCAGTACTTC.

This clone was counted a single time. This chain connects TRBV11-2 to TRBJ2-1, with 9 nucleotides matching TRBD2. Germline CDR1 and CDR2: SGHAT and FQNNGV. The CDR3 is 16 amino acids. Trimming removed 5 bases from V and 1 base from J; junction bases left unmatched: 6. This CDR3 reads CASSPRTSASYNEQFF. CDR3 DNA sequence: TGTGCCAGCAGCCCAAGGACTAGCGCTTCCTACAATGAGCAGTTCTTC.

This clone occurred a few times. The chain has TRBV15 and TRBJ1-4; tentative D call: TRBD1 (5 bases). The CDR3 runs to 13 residues. CDR1 and CDR2 (germline): LNHNV, YYDKDF (reference sequence). V was shortened by 5 bases and J by 5 bases, with 9 bases between the two germline ends. CDR3 loop: CATSEAGNEKLFF. The CDR3 DNA follows: TGTGCCACCAGCGAGGCAGGGAATGAAAAACTGTTTTTT.

The rearrangement joins TRBV5-6 to TRBJ1-2, with D maybe TRBD1 (5 bases). CDR3 length equals 15 residues. The V gene lost 0 bases and the J gene lost 8 bases, with 17 bases spanning the gap. Germline-derived CDR1 and CDR2 are SGHDT and YYEEEE. The DNA of the CDR3 is TGTGCCAGCAGCTTGGAGGCAGGGAGGGTCTGGGGCTACACCTTC. Translation gives CASSLEAGRVWGYTF.

This chain connects TRBV15 to TRBJ1-2, with 7 bases identical to TRBD1. Germline V gives CDR1 LNHNV, CDR2 YYDKDF (reference sequence). Trimming cost V 0 bases and J 4 bases; bases outside gene matches: 8. CDR3 length equals 16 residues. This CDR3 is CATSREPRDSLYGYTF. CDR3 in DNA: TGTGCCACCAGCAGAGAGCCCCGGGACAGCCTCTATGGCTACACCTTC.

V is TRBV19 and J is TRBJ2-1; 7 bases match TRBD1. This CDR3 contains 15 residues. Unmatched junction bases numbered 14, after V lost 5 bases and J lost 10 bases. The germline gives CDR1 LNHDA, CDR2 SQIVND (reference sequence). In DNA form, the CDR3 reads TGTGCCAGTAGTGCCCTTGAGGGGGCTATGGGCGAGCAGTTCTTC. Its protein product is CASSALEGAMGEQFF.